Listed here are 18 T cell receptor beta chains from one sample, sequenced in a study of shared clonotypes between healthy human individuals. Naive-designated CD8 cells lacked CD45RO, were positively enriched for CCR7, and omitted terminally differentiated effector memory CD45RA+ cells. Clones were sequenced by immunoSEQ multiplex PCR, and TCRdb holds only the in-frame ones, with some missing. The sample records about 1.9 million clones, around 93% being singletons. Sequences were obtained from naive CD8+ T cells from PBMCs. The source of these receptors is a man aged 18-30 years in good health. Some clones in this sample may be carry-over from other donors' samples.

The rearrangement links TRBV14 to TRBJ2-7; D gene uncertain. Trimming removed 9 bases from V and 7 bases from J, with 10 bases in between. CDR3 length equals 10 residues. Looked up from germline, CDR1 is SGHDN and CDR2 is FVKESK. The DNA for the CDR3 is TGTGCCAGAAGGCTTAGGGAGCAGTACTTC. As protein: CARRLREQYF.

This chain joins TRBV18 and TRBJ2-2; D perhaps matches TRBD2 (6 bases). Trimming cost V 3 bases and J 6 bases, with 14 bases left between them. The CDR3 has 15 amino acids. The germline V gene encodes CDR1 KGHSH and CDR2 LQKENI. CDR3 bases: TGTGCCAGCTCACCGAGTGGCAGGGAGGCCGGGGAGCTGTTTTTT. It translates to CASSPSGREAGELFF.

This clone was counted between two and nine times. This chain's CDR3 is CASSSGYTEAFF. CDR3 nucleotide sequence: TGTGCCAGCAGCTCCGGGTACACTGAAGCTTTCTTT. This chain joins TRBV5-6 and TRBJ1-1; D ambiguous. The V end was cut by 3 bases, the J end by 3 bases, with 6 bases between. The germline V gene has CDR1 SGHDT and CDR2 YYEEEE. The CDR3 sequence is 12 residues long.

The J gene is TRBJ1-2, the V gene TRBV11-2; 8 nucleotides agree with TRBD1. Per the germline V gene, CDR1 is SGHAT and CDR2 is FQNNGV. The CDR3 totals 16 residues. The V gene end was trimmed by 1 base and the J gene end by 2 bases; junction bases not matched to a gene: 6. In nucleotides, the CDR3 is TGTGCCAGCAGCTTAGGGGCAGGGGGCCCAAACTATGGCTACACCTTC. This encodes CASSLGAGGPNYGYTF. The full variable domain, in which reference TRBV11-2 and TRBJ1-2 provide the parts outside the CDR3, is EAGVAQSPRYKIIEKRQSVAFWCNPISGHATLYWYQQILGQGPKLLIQFQNNGVVDDSQLPKDRFSAERLKGVDSTLKIQPAKLEDSAVYLCASSLGAGGPNYGYTFGSGTRLTVV.

The chain recombines TRBV7-9 with TRBJ1-4; 12 bases fit TRBD1. CDR1 and CDR2 (germline): SEHNR, FQNEAQ (reference sequence). This CDR3 spans 17 amino acids. V trimming: 4 bases; J trimming: 5 bases; junction bases outside the gene matches: 8. The CDR3: CASSSPGQGAMNEKLFF. CDR3 nucleotides: TGTGCCAGCAGCTCGCCGGGACAGGGGGCTATGAATGAAAAACTGTTTTTT.

On this clone itself: The sample holds other DNA sequences that translate to the same CDR3. The rearrangement links TRBV9 to TRBJ2-2, with D perhaps TRBD1 (5 bases). The CDR3 extends over 14 amino acids. With 0 bases removed from V and 3 bases from J, the gap between germline ends came to 6 bases. CDR1 is SGDLS and CDR2 is YYNGEE in the germline V gene. The DNA for the CDR3 is TGTGCCAGCAGCGTAGCAGGGTACACCGGGGAGCTGTTTTTT. Its translation is CASSVAGYTGELFF.

The chain recombines TRBV2 with TRBJ2-5; D is uncertain. Germline CDR1 reads SNHLY; CDR2 reads FYNNEI. CDR3 size: 14 residues. V lost 3 bases and J 3 bases, leaving 11 bases between the germline ends. As DNA, the CDR3 is TGTGCCAGCAGTGATTGGGCAAATGAAGAGACCCAGTACTTC. Translated: CASSDWANEETQYF.

The chain combines TRBV10-3 with TRBJ2-3; no clear D gene. Germline lookup yields CDR1 ENHRY and CDR2 SYGVKD. This CDR3 has 11 residues. Trimming shortened V by 4 bases and J by 6 bases, and 5 bases separated the two germline ends. The CDR3 coding sequence is TGTGCCATCAGTGGCCCGGATACGCAGTATTTT. Amino acids: CAISGPDTQYF.

V and J are TRBV28 and TRBJ2-1; 7 bases align to TRBD1. Germline CDR1 reads MDHEN; CDR2 reads SYDVKM. The junction had 11 bases not matched to a gene; V was cut back by 1 base and J by 8 bases. CDR3 length: 16 residues. The CDR3 here is CASSLSRQGNLYEQFF. The CDR3 DNA is TGTGCCAGCAGTTTATCAAGACAGGGAAACCTCTATGAGCAGTTCTTC.

This rearrangement joins TRBV19 to TRBJ2-1; D is ambiguous. Germline V gene data show CDR1 as LNHDA and CDR2 as SQIVND (reference sequence). V was pared by 3 bases and J by 5 bases, with 5 bases between. The CDR3 is 12 amino acids. CDR3: CASSMRHNEQFF. Here the CDR3 DNA reads TGTGCCAGTAGTATGAGGCACAATGAGCAGTTCTTC.

The chain combines TRBV10-1 with TRBJ1-1, with D uncertain. Germline values: CDR1 WNHNN, CDR2 SYGVQD (reference sequence). This CDR3 contains 14 residues. Trimming pared 2 bases from V and 4 bases from J, leaving 11 bases between. CDR3: CASSEANSGTEAFF. CDR3 DNA sequence: TGCGCCAGCAGTGAGGCGAATTCAGGCACTGAAGCTTTCTTT.

The J gene is TRBJ2-7, the V gene TRBV7-9; D remains ambiguous. The CDR3 sequence is 17 residues long. V was cut by 4 bases and J by 0 bases, with 19 bases left in between. Germline V CDR1 and CDR2: SEHNR, FQNEAQ (reference sequence). CDR3 sequence: CASSSIGPGGISYEQYF. CDR3 nucleotides: TGTGCCAGCAGCTCCATTGGGCCAGGTGGGATCTCCTACGAGCAGTACTTC.

The chain links TRBV2 to TRBJ2-7; a possible D gene is TRBD2 (6 bases). The V gene lost 7 bases and the J gene lost 0 bases, with 22 bases spanning the gap. Germline-derived CDR1 and CDR2 are SNHLY and FYNNEI. This CDR3 is built from 17 residues. The CDR3 nucleotides are TGTGCCAGCACTCTATCCAGGGAGGCTTTATTCTCCTACGAGCAGTACTTC. Amino acids: CASTLSREALFSYEQYF. Using reference TRBV2 and TRBJ2-7 for the parts outside the CDR3, the full variable domain is EPEVTQTPSHQVTQMGQEVILRCVPISNHLYFYWYRQILGQKVEFLVSFYNNEISEKSEIFDDQFSVERPDGSNFTLKIRSTKLEDSAMYFCASTLSREALFSYEQYFGPGTRLTVT.

The CDR3 DNA sequence: TGTGCCACACAGGAGATAGGCTACACCTTC. This gives the protein CATQEIGYTF. The rearrangement links TRBV10-3 to TRBJ1-2, with D maybe TRBD1 (5 bases). Trimming pared 10 bases from V and 8 bases from J, leaving 11 bases between. CDR1 is ENHRY, CDR2 SYGVKD, per germline. The CDR3 loop spans 10 amino acids.

This chain connects TRBV29-1 to TRBJ2-1, with 10 positions matching TRBD2. Germline-derived CDR1 and CDR2 are SQVTM and ANQGSEA. J gave up 5 bases and V 6 bases, and 10 bases lay outside the gene matches. This CDR3 has 15 amino acids. CDR3 in DNA: TGCAGCGTGACGATTAGCGGGAGGCCCGACAATGAGCAGTTCTTC. Amino acid sequence: CSVTISGRPDNEQFF.

The chain carries TRBV28 and TRBJ2-2; a weak D match, TRBD1 (6 bases). V shed 5 bases and J shed 4 bases, with 20 bases lying between them. The germline CDR1 and CDR2 sequences are MDHEN and SYDVKM. The CDR3 spans 17 residues. CDR3 loop: CASSLAFGQISTGELFF. CDR3 in DNA: TGTGCCAGCAGTCTCGCCTTCGGACAGATTAGCACCGGGGAGCTGTTTTTT.

This clone was seen once. This chain connects TRBV7-2 to TRBJ2-7, with D perhaps being TRBD1 or TRBD2 (5 bases each). The length of the CDR3 is 14 residues. CDR1 and CDR2 (germline): SGHTA, FQGNSA. Trimming shortened V by 7 bases and J by 1 base, and 14 bases separated the two germline ends. CDR3 in DNA: TGTGCCAGCAAACTCGACGGGGCGTCCTACGAGCAGTACTTC. This encodes CASKLDGASYEQYF.

On this clone: This CDR3 is also generated by other DNA sequences in the sample. This chain connects TRBV4-1 to TRBJ1-1, with a weak D call TRBD1 (5 bases). Between the trimmed V and J ends, which lost 6 bases and 7 bases, there was a span of 18 bases. In germline, CDR1 is MGHRA, CDR2 YSYEKL. The CDR3 length is 14 residues. DNA of the CDR3: TGCGCCAGCAGTCTGGGACGAGGGCTTAGTGAAGCTTTCTTT. It codes for CASSLGRGLSEAFF.